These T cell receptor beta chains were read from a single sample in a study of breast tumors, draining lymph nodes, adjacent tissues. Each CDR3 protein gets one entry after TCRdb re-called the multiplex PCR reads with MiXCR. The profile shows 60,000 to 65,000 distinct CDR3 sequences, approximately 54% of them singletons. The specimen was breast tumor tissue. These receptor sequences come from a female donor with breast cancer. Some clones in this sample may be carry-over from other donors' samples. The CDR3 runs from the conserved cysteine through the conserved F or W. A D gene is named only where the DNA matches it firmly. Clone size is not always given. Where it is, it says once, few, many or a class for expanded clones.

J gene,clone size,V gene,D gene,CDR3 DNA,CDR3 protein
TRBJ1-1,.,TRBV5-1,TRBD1,TGCGCCAGCAGCGAGCGGACAGGGGAGGACACTGAAGCTTTCTTT,CASSERTGEDTEAFF
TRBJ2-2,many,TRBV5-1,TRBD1,TGCGCCAGCAGCGCCGGGACAGGGACCGGGGAGCTGTTTTTT,CASSAGTGTGELFF
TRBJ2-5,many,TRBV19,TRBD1,TGTGCCAGTAGTATGGGACAGACCCAAGAGACCCAGTACTTC,CASSMGQTQETQYF
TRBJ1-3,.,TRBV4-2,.,TGTGCCAGCAGCCACTCACTAGATTACACCATATATTTT,CASSHSLDYTIYF
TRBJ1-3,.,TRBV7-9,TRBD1,TGTGCCAGCAGCTCCGACAGGGGTGGAAACACCATATATTTT,CASSSDRGGNTIYF
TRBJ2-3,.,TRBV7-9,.,TGTGCCAGCAGCCTTACCAGGGGGGCGGGCACAGATACGCAGTATTTT,CASSLTRGAGTDTQYF
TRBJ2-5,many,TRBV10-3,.,TGTGCCATCAGTGATTCGTTGGCAGAGACCCAGTACTTC,CAISDSLAETQYF
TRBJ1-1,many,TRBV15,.,TGTGCCACCAGCAGGGGGAAGGGAGGGTCGGGCACTGAAGCTTTCTTT,CATSRGKGGSGTEAFF
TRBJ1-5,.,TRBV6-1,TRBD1,TGTGCCAGCTGTGGACTAGCGGGACAGCACACTCAGCCCCAGCATTTT,CASCGLAGQHTQPQHF
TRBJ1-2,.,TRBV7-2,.,TGTGCCGGCAGCGACTCCCGGAGGGGCAGGGCCTCTGGCTACATCTTC,CAGSDSRRGRASGYIF
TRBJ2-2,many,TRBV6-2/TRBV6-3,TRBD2,TGTGCCAGCAGTTATGACGGGAGGGCCGGGGAGCTGTTTTTT,CASSYDGRAGELFF
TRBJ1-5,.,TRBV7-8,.,TGTGCCAGCAGCTTAGTGACCCGCGATGGGGGAAGCCGTAGTGGCAATCAGCCCCAGCATTTT,CASSLVTRDGGSRSGNQPQHF
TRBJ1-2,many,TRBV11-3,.,TGTGCCAGCAGCTTAAGCCCCAAGGGTGCGGATGGCTACACCTTC,CASSLSPKGADGYTF
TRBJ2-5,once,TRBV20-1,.,TGCAGTGCTAGAGACCCGGGATGGGGAGTAGAGACCCAGTACTTC,CSARDPGWGVETQYF
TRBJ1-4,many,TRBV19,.,TGTGCCAGTAAGACGGTCTCTTCAACTAATGAAAAACTGTTTTTT,CASKTVSSTNEKLFF
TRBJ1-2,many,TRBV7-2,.,TGTGCCAGCAGCCCGGACAACTTCTATGGCTACACCTTC,CASSPDNFYGYTF
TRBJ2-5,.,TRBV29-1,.,TGCAGCGTTGAACGGGGGGCAAACCTCGTTACGGAGACCCAGTACTTC,CSVERGANLVTETQYF
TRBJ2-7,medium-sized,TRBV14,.,TGTGCCAGCAGCCTCACAGAGATGAGCGAGCAGTACTTC,CASSLTEMSEQYF
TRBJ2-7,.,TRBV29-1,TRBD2,TGCAGCGGGGGGACTAGCGGGAGCCGCGAGCAGTACTTC,CSGGTSGSREQYF
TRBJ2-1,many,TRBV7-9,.,TGTGCCAGCAGCAAACTCTTCCATGAGCAGTTCTTC,CASSKLFHEQFF
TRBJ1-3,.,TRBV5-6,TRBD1,TGTGCCAGCAGCTTGGGGGACAGGGTGGTCGGAAACACCATATATTTT,CASSLGDRVVGNTIYF
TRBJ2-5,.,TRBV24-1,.,TGTGCCAGCAGCTTGAATGGACGTGAGACCCAGTACTTC,CASSLNGRETQYF
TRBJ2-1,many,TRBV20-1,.,TGCAGTGCTAGAGATGATGACGGCTCCTACAATGAGCAGTTCTTC,CSARDDDGSYNEQFF